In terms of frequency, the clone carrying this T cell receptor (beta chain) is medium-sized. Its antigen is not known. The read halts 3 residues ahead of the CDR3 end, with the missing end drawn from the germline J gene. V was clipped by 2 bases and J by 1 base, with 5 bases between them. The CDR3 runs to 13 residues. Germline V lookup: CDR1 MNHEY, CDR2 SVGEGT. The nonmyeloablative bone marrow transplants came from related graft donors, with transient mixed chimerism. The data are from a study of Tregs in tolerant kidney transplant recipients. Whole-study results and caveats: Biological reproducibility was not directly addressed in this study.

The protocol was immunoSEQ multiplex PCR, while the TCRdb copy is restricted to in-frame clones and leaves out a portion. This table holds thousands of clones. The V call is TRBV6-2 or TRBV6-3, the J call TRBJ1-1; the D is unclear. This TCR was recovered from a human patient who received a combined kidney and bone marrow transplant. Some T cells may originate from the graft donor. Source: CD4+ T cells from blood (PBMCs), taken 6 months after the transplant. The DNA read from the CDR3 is TGTGCCAGCAGTTACATCCGGAACACTGAA. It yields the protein CASSYIRNTE. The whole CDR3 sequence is CASSYIRNTEAFF.